The entry below gives a single T cell receptor (beta chain) sequence along with its context. What it binds is not known. Data came from immunoSEQ multiplex PCR; TCRdb stores just in-frame clones and leaves some out. This table holds 180,000 or so clones, 70% to 90% found once. This record comes from a study of T cell responses to AZD1222 COVID-19 vaccine. The germline gives CDR1 SGHRS, CDR2 YFSETQ. The CDR3 runs to 15 residues. Between the trimmed V and J ends, which lost 4 bases and 3 bases, there was a span of 14 bases. General observations from the study: Within unmutated variant regions lay the reported targets of nearly half of spike-specific TCRs. Donors, mostly white British, included more females; clonal diversity was possibly underestimated.

The chain links TRBV5-1 to TRBJ2-1; D perhaps matches TRBD1 (6 bases). The sequence came from an adult who received the AZD1222 COVID-19 vaccine. This specimen consisted of peripheral blood, obtained 28 days after the second AZD1222 dose. The CDR3 DNA follows: TGCGCCAGCAGCCTCGGGACGGGACACTACAATGAGCAGTTCTTC. Protein: CASSLGTGHYNEQFF.